A selection of T cell receptor beta chains follows, all from one sample in a study of cytomegalovirus exposure and HLA in healthy donors. Sequenced by immunoSEQ multiplex PCR; TCRdb stores in-frame clones only, minus some. Of roughly 110,000 clones in the sample, around 66% were seen once. Sequencing input: PBMCs. These receptors all come from a man aged 18 to 30 in good health and CMV-seropositive. Both conserved end residues are part of each CDR3.

v_call cdr3_length cdr3_aa
TRBV29-1 15 CSVVKLRQGNTEAFF
TRBV6-4 15 CASSPDRASTDTQYF
TRBV2 15 CASRRQGAYTGELFF
TRBV6-5 16 CASSYSRGGRYNEQFF
TRBV30 13 CAWAGTGRETQYF
TRBV28 15 CASSFPSGSSYEQYF
TRBV10-2 13 CASSEQGIGGYTF
TRBV30 13 CAWRIKGDSPLHF
TRBV9 15 CASSSYSGTAYEQYF
TRBV6-5 12 CASSTGGQVRFF
TRBV10-2 15 CASRGGQVKGGELFF
TRBV28 12 CASIQGDQPQHF
TRBV30 13 CAWSPGGGNEQYF
TRBV5-1 13 CASRDFDRETQYF
TRBV6-6 14 CASRPTGEGNTIYF
TRBV5-4 14 CASSPLPRTDTQYF
TRBV30 11 CAWSVNNEQFF
TRBV30 17 CAWSGGLAGAISYEQYF
TRBV11-3 13 CASSWMRGNEQFF
TRBV4-1 14 CASSQGAGADTQYF
TRBV10-2 17 CASSESIPGHGGETQYF
TRBV2 15 CASSPEQGNNQPQHF
TRBV7-9 12 CASSQGVTEAFF
TRBV18 14 CASSPAVQGTEAFF
TRBV5-1 15 CASSPSGGRQETQYF
TRBV4-2 17 CASSQLSNSGGAYEQFF
TRBV4-2 18 CASSPKAASGGARETQYF
TRBV10-3 14 CAIWGVGTMDGYTF
TRBV10-2 13 CASRPTRANEQYF
TRBV6-5 14 CASSYLGGGEKLFF
TRBV11-3 13 CASSLSDTGELFF
TRBV18 17 CASSPPGIQGSAYGYTF
TRBV6-6 13 CASTPGAISPLHF
TRBV5-1 17 CASSLARQGLTNEKLFF
TRBV5-6 18 CASSSVASGTPSLDTQYF
TRBV2 13 CASSGTVSWTQYF
TRBV20-1 11 CSARDLFEQYF
TRBV7-9 13 CASSTQTDYGYTF
TRBV7-2 17 CASSLALLAGGLDTQYF
TRBV18 15 CASSPLRGWDTEAFF
TRBV7-9 16 CASSRFLISSTDTQYF
TRBV6-1 14 CAGKTGLAFDEQFF
TRBV6-4 15 CASSLSGGTYNEQFF
TRBV6-1 12 CASRTGKETQYF
TRBV30 15 CAWSTVSSGANVLTF
TRBV15 15 CATSRDTGEASPLHF
TRBV10-1 16 CASSEYASGLPNTQYF
TRBV11-1 14 CASSLQGKNGGYTF
TRBV5-5 16 CASSLGRGSDTGELFF
TRBV6-6 16 CASSYSTSGGTDTQYF
TRBV6-5 15 CASRLEQGIDYGYTF
TRBV5-1 13 CASSLEQQETQYF
TRBV7-2 13 CASSLAGGYEQYF
TRBV2 16 CASSEWASGSTDTQYF
TRBV6-6 15 CASRLDRDWNSPLHF
TRBV18 14 CASSPQGGDQPQHF
TRBV6-5 15 CASTRVGGQTYEQYF
TRBV5-1 14 CASSKTVPNTEAFF
TRBV23-1 13 CARRRGLLYGYTF
TRBV29-1 13 CSVEIGAGNTIYF